This T cell receptor beta chain was sequenced for a study of T cells expressing NK-cell markers. About the study: CD3+CD56+NKG2C+, CD3+CD56+NKG2C- and CD3+CD56-NKG2C+ T cells, once sorted, supplied the TCR beta repertoires. The eight sequenced donors comprised seven who were HCMV-seropositive and one who was seronegative.

The V gene's germline CDR1 is LGHDT and CDR2 YNNKEL (reference sequence). The CDR3 length is 16 residues. TCRdb reprocessed the 5' RACE reads and stores each CDR3 protein as one record, lacking DNA. The listing records 300,000 to 500,000 distinct CDR3 sequences. The sequence was collected from a woman aged 50 to 65 in good health. Sequencing was carried out using blood T cells: a sorted CD56 or NKG2C T cell subset, CD4+ or CD8+ T cells, or bulk PBMC T cells (not recorded which). This sequence joins TRBV3-1 and TRBJ2-3; with no DNA, the TCRdb D assignment of TRBD2 cannot be verified. The CDR3 here is CASSQRLAESTDTQYF.